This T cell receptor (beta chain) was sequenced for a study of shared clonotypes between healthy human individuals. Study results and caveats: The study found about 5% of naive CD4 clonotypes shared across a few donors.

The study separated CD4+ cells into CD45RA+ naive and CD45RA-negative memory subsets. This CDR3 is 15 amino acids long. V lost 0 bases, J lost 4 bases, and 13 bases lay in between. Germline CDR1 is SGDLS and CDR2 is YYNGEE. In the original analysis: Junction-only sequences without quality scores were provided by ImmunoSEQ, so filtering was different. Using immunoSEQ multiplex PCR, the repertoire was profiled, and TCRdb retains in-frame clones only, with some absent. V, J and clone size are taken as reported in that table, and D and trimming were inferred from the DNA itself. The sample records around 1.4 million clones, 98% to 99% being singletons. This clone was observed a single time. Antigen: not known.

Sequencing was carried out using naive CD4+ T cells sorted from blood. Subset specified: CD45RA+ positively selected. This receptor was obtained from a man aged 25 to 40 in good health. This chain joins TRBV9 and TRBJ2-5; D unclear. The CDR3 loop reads CASSVGWGLGETQYF. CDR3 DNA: TGTGCCAGCAGCGTAGGTTGGGGATTGGGAGAGACCCAGTACTTC.